This T cell receptor beta chain was sequenced during a study of radiation and T cells in renal cell carcinoma. Concerning this clone: Its antigen is unidentified.

Notes on the study in general: Baseline intratumoral clonotype presence is unknown without pretreatment biopsies.

The time point is: blood 4 weeks post-SBRT, at nephrectomy. As to treatment: 15 Gy SBRT to primary tumor, nephrectomy 4 weeks later. Serial blood draws occurred at baseline and 2 and 4 weeks post-SBRT. Generated by immunoSEQ multiplex PCR, the TCRdb table keeps only in-frame clones and is missing some. Here the sample spans fewer than 80,000 clones, around four fifths being singletons. The V end was cut by 0 bases, the J end by 0 bases, with 12 bases between. The germline CDR1 and CDR2 sequences are GTSNPN and SVGIG (reference sequence). The CDR3 has 17 amino acids. The chain links TRBV30 to TRBJ1-6; weak D call: TRBD1 (6 bases). Material: blood, obtained from a patient whose treatment included radiotherapy and nephrectomy. This receptor was taken from a woman aged 55-70 years with renal cell carcinoma. CDR3 DNA sequence: TGTGCCTGGAGTGTGGGGGCCTTCATCTCCTATAATTCACCCCTCCACTTT. Its translation is CAWSVGAFISYNSPLHF.